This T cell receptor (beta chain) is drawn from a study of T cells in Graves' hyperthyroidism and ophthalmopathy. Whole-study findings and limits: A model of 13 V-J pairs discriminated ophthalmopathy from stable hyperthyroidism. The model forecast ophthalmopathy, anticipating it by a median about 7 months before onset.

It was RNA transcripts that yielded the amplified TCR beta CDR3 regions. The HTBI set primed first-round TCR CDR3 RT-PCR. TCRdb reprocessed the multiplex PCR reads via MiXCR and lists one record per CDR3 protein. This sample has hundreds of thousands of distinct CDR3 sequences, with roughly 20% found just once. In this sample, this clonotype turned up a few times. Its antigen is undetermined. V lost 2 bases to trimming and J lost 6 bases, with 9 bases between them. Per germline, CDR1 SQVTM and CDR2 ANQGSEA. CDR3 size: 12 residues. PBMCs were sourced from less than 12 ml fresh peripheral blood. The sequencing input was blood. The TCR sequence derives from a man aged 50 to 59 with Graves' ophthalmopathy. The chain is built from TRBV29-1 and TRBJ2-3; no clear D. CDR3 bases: TGCAGCGTTGAACGACCGCGGGATACGCAGTATTTT. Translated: CSVERPRDTQYF.